These 16 T cell receptor beta chains were sequenced from one sample in a study of CD4 and CD8 cells across lung adenocarcinoma regions. TCRdb re-called the PCR reads through MiXCR, storing one row per CDR3 protein. The sample carries tens of thousands of distinct CDR3 sequences, over 50% recorded once. The specimen was CD8+ T cells from the center of a lung tumor. These receptors all stem from a female donor with lung adenocarcinoma. The CD4 and CD8 labels of this study may be unreliable.

This clonotype was counted only a few times. This chain connects TRBV6-1 to TRBJ2-2; D is ambiguous. This CDR3 region has 11 residues. Germline V gene sequence: CDR1 MNHNS, CDR2 SASEGT. Trimming took 8 bases from V and 5 from J, leaving 6 bases between them. The CDR3 sequence: CASFRTGELFF. DNA for the CDR3: TGTGCCAGCTTCCGGACCGGGGAGCTGTTTTTT.

Details on this clonotype: A much larger clonotype is one base distant, so this may be a read error. V and J are TRBV6-1 and TRBJ2-1; maybe TRBD2 (6 bases). Germline V gives CDR1 MNHNS, CDR2 SASEGT. V lost 5 bases and J lost 13, with 21 bases in between. This CDR3 is 14 amino acids long. DNA of the CDR3: TGTGCCAGCAGTCATGGGGGAGGACGAGAGACCCAGTTCTTC. As protein: CASSHGGGRETQFF.

The chain couples TRBV5-1 to TRBJ2-1; D is perhaps TRBD2 (5 bases). The V end was cut by 0 bases, the J end by 6 bases, with 13 bases between. The CDR3 contains 15 residues. Looked up from germline, CDR1 is SGHRS and CDR2 is YFSETQ. Here the CDR3 reads CASSLGWASGNEQFF. The DNA of the CDR3 is TGCGCCAGCAGCTTGGGTTGGGCCAGCGGCAATGAGCAGTTCTTC.

This clonotype was detected many times. V gene TRBV12-5 combines with J gene TRBJ2-1; 7 positions match TRBD2. CDR1 LGHNT and CDR2 FRNRAP come from the germline V gene. The CDR3 covers 14 residues. Unmatched junction bases numbered 3, after V lost 7 bases and J lost 0 bases. CDR3 residues: CASAGRSSYNEQFF. CDR3 DNA: TGTGCTAGTGCCGGGAGGTCCTCCTACAATGAGCAGTTCTTC.

By share, this clonotype counts as medium-sized (0.01 to 0.1%). The V gene is TRBV6-1, the J gene TRBJ2-1, with D possibly being TRBD1 (5 bases). The end of the DNA fits TRBJ2-7 better, so the J call may be wrong. CDR3 length: 13 residues. CDR1 MNHNS and CDR2 SASEGT come from the germline V gene. CDR3 protein: CASSGGQTYEQYV. The DNA for the CDR3 is TGTGCCAGCAGTGGGGGCCAGACCTACGAGCAGTACGTC.

The DNA for the CDR3 is TGTGCCATCGCCCTGGGTCCCTCCTACGAGCAGTACTTC. Translated, it gives CAIALGPSYEQYF. The J gene is TRBJ2-1, the V gene TRBV10-3; D gene ambiguous. The end of the DNA fits TRBJ2-7 better, so the J call may be wrong. The CDR3 is 13 residues long. In germline, CDR1 is ENHRY, CDR2 SYGVKD.

Notes on this clonotype: The junction shows a germline mismatch at one end, possibly a read error. This chain links TRBV6-1 with TRBJ2-3, with 8 bases that match TRBD1. This CDR3 has 14 amino acids. The germline CDR1 and CDR2 sequences are MNHNS and SASEGT. The DNA of the CDR3 is TGTGGCGGCAGGGGGCCGGGATCCAGATGGATGCAGTATTTC. As protein: CGGRGPGSRWMQYF.

This clonotype was recorded many times. The chain joins TRBV4-1 to TRBJ2-1; 10 nucleotides match TRBD2. Gene TRBJ2-7 matches the end of the DNA better, so the J call may be wrong. Germline V lookup: CDR1 MGHRA, CDR2 YSYEKL. The CDR3 totals 18 residues. The CDR3: CASSQDSPTSGYSYEQYF. For the CDR3, the DNA is TGCGCCAGCAGCCAAGATTCCCCGACTAGCGGGTACTCCTACGAGCAGTACTTC.

This chain connects TRBV10-3 to TRBJ2-5; D is possibly TRBD2 (7 bases). This CDR3 region has 15 residues. Germline V gene lookup returns CDR1 ENHRY and CDR2 SYGVKD. V was pared by 11 bases and J by 6 bases, with 25 bases between. The CDR3 protein is CAGGGGGRAKKTQYF. CDR3 DNA: TGTGCCGGGGGGGGCGGGGGCCGTGCCAAAAAGACCCAGTACTTC.

The gene calls are TRBV6-1 and TRBJ2-1; possible D gene TRBD1, 6 bases. V dropped 4 bases and J dropped 10 bases, with 23 bases sitting between them. The CDR3 runs to 16 residues. Germline loops: CDR1 MNHNS, CDR2 SASEGT. The CDR3 here is CASSGGRGTGLGEQFF. CDR3 nucleotides: TGTGCCAGCAGTGGGGGTAGGGGGACCGGGTTGGGGGAGCAGTTCTTC.

The V and J genes are TRBV7-2 and TRBJ2-5; 7 nucleotides align to TRBD1. The J call is in doubt because the DNA end fits TRBJ2-1 better. Germline V gene lookup returns CDR1 SGHTA and CDR2 FQGNSA. The CDR3 is 13 amino acids. CDR3 in DNA: TGTGCCAGCAGCAGGGGGCGACAAAAGACCCAGTTCTTC. Protein product: CASSRGRQKTQFF.

The chain employs TRBV12-3 or TRBV12-4 and TRBJ2-1, with D perhaps TRBD1 (5 bases). Trimming pared 2 bases from V and 12 bases from J, leaving 23 bases between. The CDR3 has 16 residues. CDR3 sequence reads: CASSLRQGGASDAQFF. The CDR3 region has the DNA TGTGCCAGCAGTTTACGCCAGGGCGGTGCCTCAGATGCGCAGTTCTTC.

V gene TRBV6-5 combines with J gene TRBJ2-3, with a weak D call TRBD2 (7 bases). Trimming left V 2 bases short and J 4 bases short, with 13 bases between. The CDR3 has 15 residues. Per germline, CDR1 MNHEY and CDR2 SVGAGI. The CDR3 sequence is CASSYGGANPDTQYF. The CDR3 DNA is TGTGCCAGCAGTTACGGGGGGGCGAACCCAGATACGCAGTATTTT.

To note about this clonotype: The junction departs from germline at one end; a sequencing error may be responsible. V is TRBV10-1 and J is TRBJ2-3, with D perhaps matching TRBD1 (7 bases). Germline CDR1 is WNHNN and CDR2 is SYGVQD (reference sequence). This CDR3 has 16 amino acids. CDR3 in amino acids: CASSDPGVVNTGEQFF. The DNA of the CDR3 is TGCGCCAGCAGTGATCCGGGGGTAGTGAACACAGGGGAGCAGTTTTTT.

By sample share, this clonotype is medium-sized. The chain couples TRBV27 to TRBJ2-5; D gene uncertain. There are 11 residues in the CDR3. Trimming pared 4 bases from V and 2 bases from J, leaving 2 bases between. CDR1 is MNHEY, CDR2 SMNVEV, per germline (reference sequence). CDR3 loop: CASSSQETQYF. CDR3 DNA: TGTGCCAGCAGTTCGCAAGAGACCCAGTACTTC.

V usage is TRBV6-1 and J usage is TRBJ2-6, with unresolved D. V lost 7 bases to trimming and J lost 2 bases, with 9 bases between them. Germline assignment: CDR1 MNHNS and CDR2 SASEGT. The CDR3 has 14 amino acids. DNA of the CDR3: TGTGCCAGCACGACGCCCCCTGGGGCCAACGTCCTGACTTTC. Translated: CASTTPPGANVLTF.